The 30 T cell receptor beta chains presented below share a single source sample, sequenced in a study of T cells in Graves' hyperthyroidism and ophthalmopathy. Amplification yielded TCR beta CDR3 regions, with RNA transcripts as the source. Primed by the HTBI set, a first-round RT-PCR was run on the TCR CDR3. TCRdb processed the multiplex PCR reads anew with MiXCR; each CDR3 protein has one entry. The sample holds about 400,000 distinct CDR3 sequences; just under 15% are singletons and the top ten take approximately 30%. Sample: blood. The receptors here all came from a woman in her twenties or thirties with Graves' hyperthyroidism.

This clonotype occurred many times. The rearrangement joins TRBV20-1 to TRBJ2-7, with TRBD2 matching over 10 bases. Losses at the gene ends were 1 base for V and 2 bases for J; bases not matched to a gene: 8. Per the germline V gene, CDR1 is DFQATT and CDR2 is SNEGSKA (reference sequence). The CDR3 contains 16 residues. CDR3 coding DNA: TGCAGTGCTAGAGTAAGGCTAGCGGGGGCCCCCTACGAGCAGTACTTC. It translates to CSARVRLAGAPYEQYF.

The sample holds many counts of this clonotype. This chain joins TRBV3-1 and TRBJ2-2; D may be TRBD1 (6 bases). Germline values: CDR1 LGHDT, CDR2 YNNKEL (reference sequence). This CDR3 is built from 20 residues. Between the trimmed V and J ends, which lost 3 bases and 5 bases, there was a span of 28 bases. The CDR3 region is CASSQQEPADRLWGTGELFF. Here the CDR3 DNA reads TGTGCCAGCAGCCAGCAGGAACCCGCCGACAGGCTGTGGGGTACCGGGGAGCTGTTTTTT.

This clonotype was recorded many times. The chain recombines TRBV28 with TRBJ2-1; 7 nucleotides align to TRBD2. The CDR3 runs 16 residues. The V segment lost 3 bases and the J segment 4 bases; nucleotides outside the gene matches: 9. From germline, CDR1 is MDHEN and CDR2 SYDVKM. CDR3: CASSFATSAYYNEQFF. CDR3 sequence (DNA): TGTGCCAGCAGTTTCGCCACTAGCGCCTATTACAATGAGCAGTTCTTC.

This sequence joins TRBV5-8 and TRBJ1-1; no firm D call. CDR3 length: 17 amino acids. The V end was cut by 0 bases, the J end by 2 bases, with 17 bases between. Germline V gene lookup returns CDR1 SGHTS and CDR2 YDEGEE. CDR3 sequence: CASSLGAGLLQNTEAFF. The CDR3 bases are TGTGCCAGCAGCTTGGGAGCAGGCTTACTCCAAAACACTGAAGCTTTCTTT.

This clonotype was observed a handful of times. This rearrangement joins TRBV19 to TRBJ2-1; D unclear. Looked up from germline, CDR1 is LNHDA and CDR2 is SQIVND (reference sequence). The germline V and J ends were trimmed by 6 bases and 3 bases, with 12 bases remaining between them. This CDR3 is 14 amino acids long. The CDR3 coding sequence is TGTGCCAGTAGCGCCCTTCTTGGCTACAATGAGCAGTTCTTC. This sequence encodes CASSALLGYNEQFF.

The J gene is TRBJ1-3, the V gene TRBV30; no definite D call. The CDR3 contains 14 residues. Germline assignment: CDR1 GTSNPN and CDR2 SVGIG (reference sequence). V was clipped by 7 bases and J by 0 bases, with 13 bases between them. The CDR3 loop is CAFAVGNSGNTIYF. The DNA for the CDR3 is TGTGCCTTCGCTGTAGGTAACTCTGGAAACACCATATATTTT.

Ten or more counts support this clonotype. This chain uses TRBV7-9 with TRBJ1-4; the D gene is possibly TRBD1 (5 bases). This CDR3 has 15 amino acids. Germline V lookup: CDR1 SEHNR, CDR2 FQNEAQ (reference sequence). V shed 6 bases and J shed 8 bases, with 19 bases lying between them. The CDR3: CASRRTGGHGEKLFF. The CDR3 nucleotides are TGTGCCAGCAGGCGGACGGGGGGTCACGGAGAAAAACTGTTTTTT.

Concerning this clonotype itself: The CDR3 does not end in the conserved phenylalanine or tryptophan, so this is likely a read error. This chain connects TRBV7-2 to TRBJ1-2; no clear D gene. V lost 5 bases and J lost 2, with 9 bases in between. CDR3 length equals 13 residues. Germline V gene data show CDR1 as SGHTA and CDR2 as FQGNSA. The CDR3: CASSLDGNYGYTS. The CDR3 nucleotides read TGTGCCAGCAGCCTAGACGGCAACTATGGCTACACCTCC.

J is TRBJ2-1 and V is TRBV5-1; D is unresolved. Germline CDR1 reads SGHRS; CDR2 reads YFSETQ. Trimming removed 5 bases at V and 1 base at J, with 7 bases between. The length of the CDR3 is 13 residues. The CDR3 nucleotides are TGCGCCAGCAGACCTGATTCCTACAATGAGCAGTTCTTC. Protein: CASRPDSYNEQFF.

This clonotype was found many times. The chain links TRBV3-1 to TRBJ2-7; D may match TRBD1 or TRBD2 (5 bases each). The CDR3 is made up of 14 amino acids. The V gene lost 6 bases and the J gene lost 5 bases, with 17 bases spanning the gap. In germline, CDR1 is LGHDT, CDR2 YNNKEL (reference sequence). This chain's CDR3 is CASSVYAGTNEQYF. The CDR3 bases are TGTGCCAGCAGTGTGTACGCAGGGACGAACGAGCAGTACTTC.

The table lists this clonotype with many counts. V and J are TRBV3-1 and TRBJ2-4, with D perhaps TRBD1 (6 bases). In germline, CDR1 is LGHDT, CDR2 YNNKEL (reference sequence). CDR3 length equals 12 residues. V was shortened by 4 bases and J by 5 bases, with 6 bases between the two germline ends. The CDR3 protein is CASSRQENIQYF. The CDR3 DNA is TGTGCCAGCAGCCGACAGGAAAACATTCAGTACTTC. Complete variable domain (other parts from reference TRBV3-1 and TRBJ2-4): DTAVSQTPKYLVTQMGNDKSIKCEQNLGHDTMYWYKQDSKKFLKIMFSYNNKELIINETVPNRFSPKSPDKAHLNLHINSLELGDSAVYFCASSRQENIQYFGAGTRLSVL.

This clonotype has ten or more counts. The CDR3 bases are TGTGCCAGCAGTACCAGTAGCGGGAGGGCCACCTACAATGAGCAGTTCTTC. Encoded protein: CASSTSSGRATYNEQFF. V is TRBV28 and J is TRBJ2-1, with 11 bases aligning to TRBD2. Unmatched junction bases numbered 8, after V lost 5 bases and J lost 2 bases. The germline CDR1 and CDR2 sequences are MDHEN and SYDVKM. This CDR3 is 17 amino acids long.

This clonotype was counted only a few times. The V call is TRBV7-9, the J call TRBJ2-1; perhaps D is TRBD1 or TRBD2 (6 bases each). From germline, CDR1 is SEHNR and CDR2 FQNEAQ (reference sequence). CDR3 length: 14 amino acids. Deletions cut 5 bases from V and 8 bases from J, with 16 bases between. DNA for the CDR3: TGTGCCAGCAGCACAGAGGGGGGAGCCCATGAGCAGTTCTTC. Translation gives CASSTEGGAHEQFF.

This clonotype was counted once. CDR3 nucleotides: TGCAGTGCAGCCCTAGCGGGAGAGCTTGAGCAGTTCTTC. Translating it yields CSAALAGELEQFF. V is TRBV20-1 and J is TRBJ2-1; 10 bases agree with TRBD2. Germline trimming cut 6 bases from V and 9 bases from J; bases unmatched to any gene: 8. The CDR3 has 13 residues. The germline V gene encodes CDR1 DFQATT and CDR2 SNEGSKA (reference sequence).

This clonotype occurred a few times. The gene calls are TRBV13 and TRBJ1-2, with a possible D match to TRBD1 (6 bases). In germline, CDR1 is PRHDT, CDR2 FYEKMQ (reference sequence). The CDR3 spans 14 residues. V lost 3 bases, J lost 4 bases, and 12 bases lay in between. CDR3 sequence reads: CASSFKRTVYGYTF. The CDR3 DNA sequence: TGTGCCAGCAGCTTCAAGCGGACAGTCTATGGCTACACCTTC.

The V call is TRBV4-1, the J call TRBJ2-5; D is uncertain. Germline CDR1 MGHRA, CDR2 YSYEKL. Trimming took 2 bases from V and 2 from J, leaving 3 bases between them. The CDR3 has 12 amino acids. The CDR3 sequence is CASSQFQETQYF. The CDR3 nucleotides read TGCGCCAGCAGCCAATTTCAAGAGACCCAGTACTTC.

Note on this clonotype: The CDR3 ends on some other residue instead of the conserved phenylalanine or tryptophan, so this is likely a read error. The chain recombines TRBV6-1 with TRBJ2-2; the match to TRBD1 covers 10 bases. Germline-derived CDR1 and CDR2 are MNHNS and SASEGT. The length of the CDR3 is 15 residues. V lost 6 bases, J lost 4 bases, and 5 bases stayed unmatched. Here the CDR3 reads CASRPRDRGTGELFS. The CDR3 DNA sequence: TGTGCCAGCAGACCCCGGGACAGGGGCACCGGGGAGCTGTTTTCT.

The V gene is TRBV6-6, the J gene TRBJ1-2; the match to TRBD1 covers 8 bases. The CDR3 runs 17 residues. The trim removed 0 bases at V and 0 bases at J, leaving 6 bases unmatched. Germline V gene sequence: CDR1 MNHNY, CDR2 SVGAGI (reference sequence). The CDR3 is CASSYSETGGANYGYTF. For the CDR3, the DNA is TGTGCCAGCAGTTACTCGGAAACAGGGGGAGCTAACTATGGCTACACCTTC.

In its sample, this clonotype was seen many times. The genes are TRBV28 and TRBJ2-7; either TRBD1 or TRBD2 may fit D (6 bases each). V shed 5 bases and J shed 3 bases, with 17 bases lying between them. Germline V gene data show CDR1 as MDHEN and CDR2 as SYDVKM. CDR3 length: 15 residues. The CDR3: CASSGVGGSLYEQYF. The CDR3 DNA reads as TGTGCCAGCAGTGGGGTGGGGGGCTCCCTCTACGAGCAGTACTTC.

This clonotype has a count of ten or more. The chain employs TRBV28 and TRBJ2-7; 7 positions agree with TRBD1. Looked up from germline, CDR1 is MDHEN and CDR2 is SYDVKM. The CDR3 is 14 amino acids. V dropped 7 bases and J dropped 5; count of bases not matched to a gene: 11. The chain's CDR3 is CASTPGQRRHEQYF. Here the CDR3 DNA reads TGTGCCAGCACCCCGGGACAGCGGCGTCACGAGCAGTACTTC.

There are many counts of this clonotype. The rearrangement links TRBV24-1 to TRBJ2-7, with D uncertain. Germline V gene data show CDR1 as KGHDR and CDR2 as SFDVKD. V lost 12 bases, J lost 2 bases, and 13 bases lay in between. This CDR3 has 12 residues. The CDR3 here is CAAGPDTYEQYF. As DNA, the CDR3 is TGTGCCGCCGGCCCAGATACCTACGAGCAGTACTTC.

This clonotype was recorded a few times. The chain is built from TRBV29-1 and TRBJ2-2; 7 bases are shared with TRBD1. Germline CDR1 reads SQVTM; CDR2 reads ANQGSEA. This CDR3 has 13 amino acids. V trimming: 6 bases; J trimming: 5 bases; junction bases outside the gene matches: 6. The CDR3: CSVAGTATGELFF. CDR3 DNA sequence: TGCAGCGTGGCTGGGACAGCAACCGGGGAGCTGTTTTTT.

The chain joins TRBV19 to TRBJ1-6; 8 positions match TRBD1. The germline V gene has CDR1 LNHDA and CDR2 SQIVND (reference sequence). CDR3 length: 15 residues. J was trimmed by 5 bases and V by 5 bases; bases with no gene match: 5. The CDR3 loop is CASSDSTGDNSPLHF. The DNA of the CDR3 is TGTGCCAGTAGTGACTCGACAGGGGATAATTCACCCCTCCACTTT. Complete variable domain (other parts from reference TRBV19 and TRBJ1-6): DGGITQSPKYLFRKEGQNVTLSCEQNLNHDAMYWYRQDPGQGLRLIYYSQIVNDFQKGDIAEGYSVSREKKESFPLTVTSAQKNPTAFYLCASSDSTGDNSPLHFGNGTRLTVT.

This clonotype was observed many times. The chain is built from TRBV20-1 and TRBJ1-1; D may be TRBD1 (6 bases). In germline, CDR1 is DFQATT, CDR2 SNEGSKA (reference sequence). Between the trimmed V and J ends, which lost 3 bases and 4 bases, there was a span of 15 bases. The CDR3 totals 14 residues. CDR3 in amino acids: CSASGGQLGTEAFF. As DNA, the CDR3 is TGCAGTGCTAGCGGGGGCCAGTTGGGCACTGAAGCTTTCTTT.

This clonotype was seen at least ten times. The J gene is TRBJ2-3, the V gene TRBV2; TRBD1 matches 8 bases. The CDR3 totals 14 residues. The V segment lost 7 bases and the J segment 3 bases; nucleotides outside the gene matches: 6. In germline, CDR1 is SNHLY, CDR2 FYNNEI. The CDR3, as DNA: TGTGCCAGCACGGACAGGGAGAGGACAGATACGCAGTATTTT. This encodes CASTDRERTDTQYF.

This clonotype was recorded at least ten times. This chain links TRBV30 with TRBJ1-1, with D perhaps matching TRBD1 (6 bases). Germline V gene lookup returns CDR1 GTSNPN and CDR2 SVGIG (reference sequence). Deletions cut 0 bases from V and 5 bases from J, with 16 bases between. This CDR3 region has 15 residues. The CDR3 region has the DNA TGTGCCTGGAGTGTACTAGGGGGGCAGGGTACTGAAGCTTTCTTT. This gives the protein CAWSVLGGQGTEAFF.

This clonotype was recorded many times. CDR3: CAWSGMSLLEKLFF. CDR3 sequence (DNA): TGTGCCTGGAGTGGTATGAGCCTTCTTGAAAAACTGTTTTTT. The chain carries TRBV30 and TRBJ1-4, with D uncertain. This CDR3 has 14 residues. V lost 1 base to trimming and J lost 7 bases, with 13 bases between them. The germline CDR1 and CDR2 sequences are GTSNPN and SVGIG (reference sequence). Full variable domain (remainder filled in from reference TRBV30 and TRBJ1-4): SQTIHQWPATLVQPVGSPLSLECTVEGTSNPNLYWYRQAAGRGLQLLFYSVGIGQISSEVPQNLSASRPQDRQFILSSKKLLLSDSGFYLCAWSGMSLLEKLFFGSGTQLSVL.

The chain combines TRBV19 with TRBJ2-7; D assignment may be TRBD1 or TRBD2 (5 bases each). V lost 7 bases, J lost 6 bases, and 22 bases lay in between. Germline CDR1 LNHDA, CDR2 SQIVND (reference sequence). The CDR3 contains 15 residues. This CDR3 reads CASTQTSWGMSEQYF. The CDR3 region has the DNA TGTGCCAGTACCCAGACTTCATGGGGGATGAGCGAGCAGTACTTC.

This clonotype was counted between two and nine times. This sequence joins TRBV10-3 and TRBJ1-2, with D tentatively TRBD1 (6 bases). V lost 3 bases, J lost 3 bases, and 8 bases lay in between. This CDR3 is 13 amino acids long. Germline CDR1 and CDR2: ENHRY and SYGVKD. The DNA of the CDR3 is TGTGCCATCAGTGACAGGACAGACTATGGCTACACCTTC. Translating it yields CAISDRTDYGYTF.

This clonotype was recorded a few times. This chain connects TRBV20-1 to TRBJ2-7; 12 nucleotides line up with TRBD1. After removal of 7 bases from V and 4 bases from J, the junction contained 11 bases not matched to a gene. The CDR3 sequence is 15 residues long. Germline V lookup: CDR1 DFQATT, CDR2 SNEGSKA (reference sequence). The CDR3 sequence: CSVTRGDRGQYEQYF. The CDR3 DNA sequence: TGCAGTGTCACCCGAGGGGACAGGGGGCAATACGAGCAGTACTTC.